This TCR beta chain is drawn from a study of T cell clones after liver transplantation. TCRdb's table, derived via immunoSEQ multiplex PCR, lists solely in-frame clones and lacks some. The sample includes 70,000 or so clones, about nine tenths of them seen just once. The source material was CD4+ T cells from blood, sampled before liver transplant. The source is a human donor who received a liver transplant.

CDR3 coding DNA: TGTGCCAGCAGACCCTCCGGGACAGGGGGAGTTGGCTACACCTTC. As protein: CASRPSGTGGVGYTF. The gene calls are TRBV27 and TRBJ1-2; 11 bases map to TRBD1. The J segment lost 7 bases and the V segment lost 6 bases, leaving 10 bases of the junction unmatched. The CDR3 is 15 residues long. Germline CDR1 reads MNHEY; CDR2 reads SMNVEV (reference sequence).